The clone carrying this T cell receptor beta chain was seen a single time. Its antigen is currently unknown. The CDR3 loop spans 16 amino acids. CDR1 is KGHSH and CDR2 is LQKENI in the germline V gene. Trimming took 2 bases from V and 2 from J; bases not matched to a gene: 6. This sample is part of a study of CD8 T cells in ankylosing spondylitis. Overall study results and limits: What appeared characteristic of ankylosing spondylitis blood was a TCR beta motif of about eight highly homologous variants. Before this, some motif variants had been reported in reactive arthritis synovial fluid and blood. Clones linked to the disease showed a CD8+ phenotype. They occurred at relatively low frequencies in peripheral blood.

Researchers built TCR beta libraries using quantitative 5'-RACE with molecular barcodes. A single record per CDR3 protein comes from TCRdb applying MiXCR to the 5' RACE reads. The sample shows more than 150,000 distinct CDR3 sequences, about 20% of them seen only once. The sample consisted of blood, either unsorted or a sorted T cell fraction (not recorded which). The TCR sequence derives from a male donor aged 5-29 years with ankylosing spondylitis or in good health (not recorded which). V gene TRBV18 combines with J gene TRBJ1-1; TRBD1 agrees at 9 bases. This CDR3 is CASSPIGTGSNTEAFF. The CDR3 nucleotides read TGTGCCAGCTCACCAATCGGGACAGGGTCCAACACTGAAGCTTTCTTT.